This is a list of T cell receptor beta chains from one sample in a study of sequential checkpoint blockade in melanoma. Sequencing used immunoSEQ multiplex PCR; TCRdb keeps in-frame clones, though not all of them. The sample lists fewer than 15,000 clones, roughly a fifth occurring once. The source was tumor tissue (inferred from file names), collected from a patient given nivolumab and ipilimumab in sequence. These receptors all come from a human donor with melanoma. Both conserved end residues are part of each CDR3. A D gene is named only where the DNA matches it firmly. Size values are once, few and many counts, or a class for expanded clones, and some rows have none.

j_call: TRBJ2-4
cdr3_length: 12
clone_size: once
d_call: -
v_call: TRBV10-2
cdr3_aa: CASSSGSNIQYF
cdr3_nt: TGCGCCAGCAGTAGCGGGTCTAACATTCAGTACTTC

j_call: TRBJ1-4
cdr3_length: 12
clone_size: -
d_call: -
v_call: TRBV18
cdr3_aa: CASSPEEGPTFF
cdr3_nt: TGTGCCAGCTCACCCGAAGAGGGGCCTACGTTTTTT

j_call: TRBJ2-1
cdr3_length: 14
clone_size: medium-sized
d_call: TRBD1
v_call: TRBV28
cdr3_aa: CASTLGGRGNEQFF
cdr3_nt: TGTGCCAGCACCCTAGGGGGCAGGGGCAATGAGCAGTTCTTC

j_call: TRBJ2-7
cdr3_length: 15
clone_size: -
d_call: -
v_call: TRBV6-8
cdr3_aa: CASSPGGTHYYEQYF
cdr3_nt: TGTGCCAGCAGTCCCGGAGGGACCCATTACTACGAGCAGTACTTC

j_call: TRBJ2-2
cdr3_length: 13
clone_size: few
d_call: -
v_call: TRBV6-8
cdr3_aa: CASIRTHTGELFF
cdr3_nt: TGTGCCAGCATAAGGACACACACCGGGGAGCTGTTTTTT

j_call: TRBJ2-5
cdr3_length: 16
clone_size: few
d_call: TRBD2
v_call: TRBV6-8
cdr3_aa: CASRGGGSGAQETQYF
cdr3_nt: TGTGCCAGCAGAGGGGGTGGTAGCGGGGCACAAGAGACCCAGTACTTC

j_call: TRBJ1-1
cdr3_length: 13
clone_size: -
d_call: -
v_call: TRBV12-5
cdr3_aa: CASTPGLNPEAFF
cdr3_nt: TGTGCCAGCACCCCGGGACTAAACCCTGAAGCTTTCTTT

j_call: TRBJ1-6
cdr3_length: 15
clone_size: -
d_call: TRBD1
v_call: TRBV19
cdr3_aa: CASSTAGGYNSPLHF
cdr3_nt: TGTGCCAGTAGTACGGCAGGGGGCTATAATTCACCCCTCCACTTT

j_call: TRBJ1-2
cdr3_length: 13
clone_size: few
d_call: -
v_call: TRBV6-8
cdr3_aa: CASSARVDYGYTF
cdr3_nt: TGTGCCAGCAGTGCCAGGGTGGACTATGGCTACACCTTC

j_call: TRBJ2-3
cdr3_length: 16
clone_size: few
d_call: TRBD2
v_call: TRBV2
cdr3_aa: CASRVFAGETTDTQYF
cdr3_nt: TGTGCCAGCAGGGTCTTTGCGGGGGAGACCACAGATACGCAGTATTTT

j_call: TRBJ2-7
cdr3_length: 16
clone_size: medium-sized
d_call: -
v_call: TRBV10-3
cdr3_aa: CAISESGLAEGGEQYF
cdr3_nt: TGTGCCATCAGTGAGTCGGGGCTAGCGGAGGGGGGAGAGCAGTACTTC

j_call: TRBJ1-1
cdr3_length: 12
clone_size: few
d_call: -
v_call: TRBV28
cdr3_aa: CASSSPPAEAFF
cdr3_nt: TGTGCCAGCAGTTCCCCCCCCGCTGAAGCTTTCTTT

j_call: TRBJ2-2
cdr3_length: 15
clone_size: -
d_call: -
v_call: TRBV18
cdr3_aa: CASSPNRENSGELFF
cdr3_nt: TGTGCCAGCTCACCAAACAGGGAGAATTCCGGGGAGCTGTTTTTT

j_call: TRBJ1-1
cdr3_length: 15
clone_size: -
d_call: TRBD1
v_call: TRBV6-7
cdr3_aa: CASRLLGTGDTEAFF
cdr3_nt: TGTGCCAGCAGGCTTTTAGGGACAGGGGACACTGAAGCTTTCTTT

j_call: TRBJ2-2
cdr3_length: 14
clone_size: many
d_call: -
v_call: TRBV11-3
cdr3_aa: CASEGGANTGELFF
cdr3_nt: TGTGCCAGCGAGGGGGGAGCAAACACCGGGGAGCTGTTTTTT

j_call: TRBJ2-5
cdr3_length: 14
clone_size: medium-sized
d_call: -
v_call: TRBV11-3
cdr3_aa: CASSQEILQETQYF
cdr3_nt: TGTGCCAGCAGCCAGGAAATCTTACAAGAGACCCAGTACTTC

j_call: TRBJ2-7
cdr3_length: 15
clone_size: few
d_call: -
v_call: TRBV9
cdr3_aa: CASSVATGSAYEQYF
cdr3_nt: TGTGCCAGCAGCGTAGCAACAGGGTCGGCTTACGAGCAGTACTTC

j_call: TRBJ1-4
cdr3_length: 14
clone_size: -
d_call: -
v_call: TRBV18
cdr3_aa: CASSPPGDAEKLFF
cdr3_nt: TGTGCCAGCTCACCGCCAGGGGATGCCGAAAAACTGTTTTTT

j_call: TRBJ2-3
cdr3_length: 13
clone_size: few
d_call: -
v_call: TRBV9
cdr3_aa: CASSGQGPDTQYF
cdr3_nt: TGTGCCAGCAGTGGTCAGGGGCCAGATACGCAGTATTTT

j_call: TRBJ2-1
cdr3_length: 15
clone_size: -
d_call: TRBD2
v_call: TRBV5-1
cdr3_aa: CASSLALAGVNEQFF
cdr3_nt: TGCGCCAGCAGCTTGGCCCTAGCGGGGGTCAATGAGCAGTTCTTC

j_call: TRBJ2-6
cdr3_length: 14
clone_size: -
d_call: -
v_call: TRBV5-1
cdr3_aa: CASGGAPGANVLTF
cdr3_nt: TGCGCCAGCGGGGGTGCGCCTGGGGCCAACGTCCTGACTTTC

j_call: TRBJ1-5
cdr3_length: 14
clone_size: many
d_call: -
v_call: TRBV11-3
cdr3_aa: CASSLGPVGQPQHF
cdr3_nt: TGTGCCAGCAGCTTAGGGCCAGTCGGTCAGCCCCAGCATTTT

j_call: TRBJ2-2
cdr3_length: 15
clone_size: -
d_call: -
v_call: TRBV19
cdr3_aa: CASSHIPRDTGELFF
cdr3_nt: TGTGCCAGTAGCCATATCCCCCGGGACACCGGGGAGCTGTTTTTT

j_call: TRBJ2-1
cdr3_length: 16
clone_size: once
d_call: TRBD1
v_call: TRBV5-1
cdr3_aa: CASSPGQVSSYNEQFF
cdr3_nt: TGCGCCAGCAGCCCGGGACAGGTGAGCTCCTACAATGAGCAGTTCTTC

j_call: TRBJ1-3
cdr3_length: 16
clone_size: -
d_call: -
v_call: TRBV28
cdr3_aa: CASESSGTPSGNTIYF
cdr3_nt: TGTGCCAGTGAATCGTCCGGGACACCTTCTGGAAACACCATATATTTT

j_call: TRBJ2-7
cdr3_length: 15
clone_size: few
d_call: TRBD1
v_call: TRBV23-1
cdr3_aa: CASSSPPTGGYEQYF
cdr3_nt: TGCGCCAGCAGCTCCCCCCCGACAGGGGGCTACGAGCAGTACTTC

j_call: TRBJ1-1
cdr3_length: 17
clone_size: few
d_call: -
v_call: TRBV18
cdr3_aa: CASSPREPKGLNTEAFF
cdr3_nt: TGTGCCAGCTCACCACGAGAGCCGAAGGGGTTGAACACTGAAGCTTTCTTT

j_call: TRBJ2-1
cdr3_length: 15
clone_size: -
d_call: -
v_call: TRBV11-3
cdr3_aa: CASSLSSISYNEQFF
cdr3_nt: TGTGCCAGCAGCTTAAGTAGCATCTCCTACAATGAGCAGTTCTTC

j_call: TRBJ2-7
cdr3_length: 13
clone_size: -
d_call: TRBD1
v_call: TRBV19
cdr3_aa: CASSAGTEYEQYF
cdr3_nt: TGTGCCAGTAGTGCCGGGACAGAGTACGAGCAGTACTTC

j_call: TRBJ2-5
cdr3_length: 14
clone_size: -
d_call: -
v_call: TRBV19
cdr3_aa: CASSTDTWQETQYF
cdr3_nt: TGTGCCAGTAGTACGGACACTTGGCAAGAGACCCAGTACTTC

j_call: TRBJ2-7
cdr3_length: 14
clone_size: few
d_call: -
v_call: TRBV19
cdr3_aa: CASSILGQQNEQYF
cdr3_nt: TGTGCCAGTAGTATTCTAGGACAGCAAAACGAGCAGTACTTC

j_call: TRBJ2-5
cdr3_length: 16
clone_size: -
d_call: -
v_call: TRBV19
cdr3_aa: CASSIELGGYQETQYF
cdr3_nt: TGTGCCAGTAGTATAGAACTAGGGGGTTACCAAGAGACCCAGTACTTC

j_call: TRBJ2-3
cdr3_length: 16
clone_size: medium-sized
d_call: -
v_call: TRBV6-8
cdr3_aa: CASSYGVILGTDTQYF
cdr3_nt: TGTGCCAGCAGTTACGGGGTCATTTTGGGCACAGATACGCAGTATTTT

j_call: TRBJ1-1
cdr3_length: 14
clone_size: few
d_call: -
v_call: TRBV15
cdr3_aa: CATSRLRGNTEAFF
cdr3_nt: TGTGCCACCAGCAGATTGAGGGGGAACACTGAAGCTTTCTTT

j_call: TRBJ1-2
cdr3_length: 16
clone_size: -
d_call: TRBD1
v_call: TRBV19
cdr3_aa: CASSARTGGSDYGYTF
cdr3_nt: TGTGCCAGTAGTGCTCGGACAGGGGGAAGTGACTATGGCTACACCTTC

j_call: TRBJ2-5
cdr3_length: 13
clone_size: -
d_call: -
v_call: TRBV6-8
cdr3_aa: CASSYGLSGTQYF
cdr3_nt: TGTGCCAGCAGTTATGGGTTGTCGGGGACCCAGTACTTC

j_call: TRBJ2-7
cdr3_length: 15
clone_size: -
d_call: -
v_call: TRBV9
cdr3_aa: CASSVRDGSSYEQYF
cdr3_nt: TGTGCCAGCAGCGTCCGGGACGGTTCCTCCTACGAGCAGTACTTC

j_call: TRBJ2-5
cdr3_length: 16
clone_size: -
d_call: TRBD2
v_call: TRBV19
cdr3_aa: CASTISGLAGVETQYF
cdr3_nt: TGTGCCAGTACCATTTCCGGACTAGCGGGAGTGGAGACCCAGTACTTC

j_call: TRBJ2-2
cdr3_length: 13
clone_size: -
d_call: -
v_call: TRBV23-1
cdr3_aa: CASSWGGAGELFF
cdr3_nt: TGCGCCAGCAGCTGGGGTGGGGCCGGGGAGCTGTTTTTT

j_call: TRBJ1-2
cdr3_length: 15
clone_size: many
d_call: -
v_call: TRBV6-8
cdr3_aa: CASSYGSLADNGYTF
cdr3_nt: TGTGCCAGCAGTTACGGCTCCTTGGCAGATAATGGCTACACCTTC

j_call: TRBJ1-1
cdr3_length: 15
clone_size: few
d_call: -
v_call: TRBV6-8
cdr3_aa: CASSPAAPGVTEAFF
cdr3_nt: TGTGCCAGCAGCCCGGCGGCCCCGGGGGTTACTGAAGCTTTCTTT

j_call: TRBJ1-6
cdr3_length: 12
clone_size: few
d_call: -
v_call: TRBV28
cdr3_aa: CASSFWTPPLHF
cdr3_nt: TGTGCCAGCAGTTTTTGGACCCCACCCCTCCACTTT

j_call: TRBJ2-3
cdr3_length: 15
clone_size: once
d_call: TRBD2
v_call: TRBV5-1
cdr3_aa: CASSLGGGDTDTQYF
cdr3_nt: TGCGCCAGCAGCTTGGGCGGGGGGGACACAGATACGCAGTATTTT

j_call: TRBJ2-3
cdr3_length: 17
clone_size: -
d_call: TRBD2
v_call: TRBV12-5
cdr3_aa: CASGPARTSGILHTQYF
cdr3_nt: TGTGCTAGTGGTCCTGCGAGGACTAGCGGGATACTTCATACGCAGTATTTT

j_call: TRBJ2-1
cdr3_length: 15
clone_size: few
d_call: -
v_call: TRBV11-3
cdr3_aa: CASSHGRGSYNEQFF
cdr3_nt: TGTGCCAGCAGCCACGGGAGAGGGTCCTACAATGAGCAGTTCTTC

j_call: TRBJ2-6
cdr3_length: 17
clone_size: many
d_call: -
v_call: TRBV11-3
cdr3_aa: CASSLWVQNSGANVLTF
cdr3_nt: TGTGCCAGCAGCTTATGGGTCCAAAACTCTGGGGCCAACGTCCTGACTTTC

j_call: TRBJ1-2
cdr3_length: 15
clone_size: few
d_call: -
v_call: TRBV18
cdr3_aa: CASSPEGRINYGYTF
cdr3_nt: TGTGCCAGCTCACCGGAGGGACGTATTAACTATGGCTACACCTTC

j_call: TRBJ1-2
cdr3_length: 14
clone_size: few
d_call: TRBD1
v_call: TRBV18
cdr3_aa: CASSPLGQDGGYTF
cdr3_nt: TGTGCCAGCTCACCATTGGGACAGGACGGTGGCTACACCTTC

j_call: TRBJ1-3
cdr3_length: 17
clone_size: few
d_call: TRBD1
v_call: TRBV11-3
cdr3_aa: CASSLRTGGAPGNTIYF
cdr3_nt: TGTGCCAGCAGCTTAAGGACAGGGGGCGCCCCGGGAAACACCATATATTTT

j_call: TRBJ2-3
cdr3_length: 16
clone_size: few
d_call: -
v_call: TRBV11-3
cdr3_aa: CASSQGVPASTDTQYF
cdr3_nt: TGTGCCAGCAGCCAAGGAGTTCCAGCTAGCACAGATACGCAGTATTTT

j_call: TRBJ1-2
cdr3_length: 15
clone_size: many
d_call: -
v_call: TRBV11-3
cdr3_aa: CASSVHGGGNYGYTF
cdr3_nt: TGTGCCAGCAGCGTACATGGGGGTGGTAACTATGGCTACACCTTC

j_call: TRBJ1-2
cdr3_length: 12
clone_size: few
d_call: -
v_call: TRBV6-8
cdr3_aa: CASSWLNYGYTF
cdr3_nt: TGTGCCAGCAGTTGGCTTAACTATGGCTACACCTTC

j_call: TRBJ1-2
cdr3_length: 17
clone_size: many
d_call: TRBD1
v_call: TRBV7-6
cdr3_aa: CASSSTGQGAVNYGYTF
cdr3_nt: TGTGCCAGCAGCTCCACGGGACAGGGGGCCGTTAACTATGGCTACACCTTC

j_call: TRBJ1-1
cdr3_length: 14
clone_size: many
d_call: -
v_call: TRBV11-3
cdr3_aa: CASSFGTVNTEAFF
cdr3_nt: TGTGCCAGCAGCTTCGGGACGGTGAACACTGAAGCTTTCTTT

j_call: TRBJ2-1
cdr3_length: 13
clone_size: few
d_call: -
v_call: TRBV28
cdr3_aa: CASSWISGNEQFF
cdr3_nt: TGTGCCAGCAGTTGGATAAGCGGAAATGAGCAGTTCTTC

j_call: TRBJ1-3
cdr3_length: 14
clone_size: -
d_call: -
v_call: TRBV9
cdr3_aa: CASSVANSGNTIYF
cdr3_nt: TGTGCCAGCAGCGTGGCGAATTCTGGAAACACCATATATTTT

j_call: TRBJ2-2
cdr3_length: 14
clone_size: -
d_call: -
v_call: TRBV11-3
cdr3_aa: CASSSLQGTGELFF
cdr3_nt: TGTGCCAGCAGCTCCCTTCAGGGCACCGGGGAGCTGTTTTTT